This T cell receptor (beta chain) was sequenced for a study of T cell repertoires in ileal Crohn's disease. The repertoire was sequenced with immunoSEQ multiplex PCR; TCRdb's copy has only in-frame clones and lacks some. Of just over 3,000 clones in the sample, 65% to 90% are singletons; the top ten hold 5.1%. The CDR3 runs 12 residues. Germline loops: CDR1 WSHSY, CDR2 SAAADI. V gave up 2 bases and J gave up 7 bases, with 7 bases separating them. The sample's time point: neoterminal ileum biopsy at postoperative endoscopy, about 6 months after surgery. The V and J genes are TRBV10-2 and TRBJ2-3, with D hard to call. The clonotype comes from an adult with Crohn's disease. The sample comprised ileal tissue. For the CDR3, the DNA is TGCGCCAGCAGTGAGGTTCAGAATACGCAGTATTTT. It encodes CASSEVQNTQYF.